This TCR beta chain originates from a study of T cell responses to AZD1222 COVID-19 vaccine. As concerns this clone: The antigen remains undetermined.

Here immunoSEQ multiplex PCR was the method, and the copy in TCRdb shows in-frame clones only, minus some. Among some 140,000 clones listed, approximately 90% were seen once. Points from the study as a whole: CD4 TCRs covered the whole spike, strongest at regions 160-218 and 743-854. Baseline seropositivity characterized only 5 to 7 AZD1222 recipients. Variant regions that are unmutated are reportedly the target of nearly half of spike-specific TCRs. White British ancestry dominated among donors, who included more females, and clonal diversity was possibly underestimated.

CDR3 length equals 13 residues. CDR1 SGHDT and CDR2 YYEEEE come from the germline V gene. Deletions cut 1 base from V and 11 bases from J, with 10 bases between. V and J are TRBV5-6 and TRBJ2-6; D call uncertain. The input for sequencing was peripheral blood, taken on day 0 of AZD1222 vaccination. The receptor comes from an adult in good health. The chain's CDR3 is CASSLTVQHVLTF. The CDR3 region has the DNA TGTGCCAGCAGCTTGACAGTCCAACACGTCCTGACTTTC.